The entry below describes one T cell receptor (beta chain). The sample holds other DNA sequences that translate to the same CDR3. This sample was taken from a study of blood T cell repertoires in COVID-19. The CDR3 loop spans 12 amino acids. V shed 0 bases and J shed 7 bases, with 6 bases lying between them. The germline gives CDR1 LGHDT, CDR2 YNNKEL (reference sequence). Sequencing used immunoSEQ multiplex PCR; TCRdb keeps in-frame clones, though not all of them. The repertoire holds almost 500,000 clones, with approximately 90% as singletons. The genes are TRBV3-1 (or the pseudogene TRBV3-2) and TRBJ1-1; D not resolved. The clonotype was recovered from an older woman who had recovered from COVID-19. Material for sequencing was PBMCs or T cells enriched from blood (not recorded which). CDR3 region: CASSQEASEAFF. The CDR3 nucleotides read TGTGCCAGCAGCCAAGAGGCCAGTGAAGCTTTCTTT.